Sequencing of this T cell receptor (beta chain) was carried out in a study of shared clonotypes between healthy human individuals. Background on the study: The study drew on a couple of women and a few men aged 18 to 49 as donors.

Method: immunoSEQ multiplex PCR; TCRdb's copy keeps in-frame clones and lacks some. The data show about 2 million clones, 85% to 95% seen once. Free of recent acute infections or vaccinations, the donors were healthy HIV-negative adults. The germline CDR1 and CDR2 sequences are MNHEY and SVGAGI. V lost 2 bases, J lost 3 bases, and 8 bases lay in between. This CDR3 comprises 13 residues. The chain joins TRBV6-5 to TRBJ2-7, with D hard to call. Source material: naive CD4+ T cells sorted from blood. Indicated subset: CD45RA+ positively selected. This TCR was recovered from a man between 18 and 35 years old in good health. The CDR3 nucleotides are TGTGCCAGCAGTTACGGCACGATCTACGAGCAGTACTTC. This codes for CASSYGTIYEQYF.